The 20 T cell receptor beta chains below all came from one sample that was sequenced in a study of blood T cell repertoires in COVID-19. TCRdb's copy holds only in-frame clones and misses some; the assay was immunoSEQ multiplex PCR. Of about 200,000 clones listed, roughly nine tenths are singletons. The specimen sequenced was PBMCs or T cells enriched from blood (not recorded which). The origin of the receptors is a woman between 18 and 29 years old who had recovered from COVID-19.

The chain has TRBV5-1 and TRBJ1-1, with 10 bases lining up with TRBD1. Trimming at V came to 0 bases and at J to 4 bases, leaving 0 bases not matched to a gene. The CDR3 spans 14 residues. The germline V gene encodes CDR1 SGHRS and CDR2 YFSETQ. The CDR3 DNA follows: TGCGCCAGCAGCTTGGGGACAGGGGGCACTGAAGCTTTCTTT. Its translation is CASSLGTGGTEAFF.

V is TRBV30 and J is TRBJ2-1; 10 bases line up with TRBD2. CDR1 and CDR2 (germline): GTSNPN, SVGIG (reference sequence). The CDR3 spans 17 residues. Trimming removed 0 bases from V and 6 bases from J; junction bases left unmatched: 11. The CDR3 DNA follows: TGTGCCTGGAGTGTACTTCCCGATAGCGGGGGGAGCAATGAGCAGTTCTTC. It translates to CAWSVLPDSGGSNEQFF.

The V and J genes are TRBV10-1 and TRBJ2-5, with a possible D match to TRBD1 (6 bases). The CDR3 extends over 15 amino acids. CDR1 WNHNN and CDR2 SYGVQD come from the germline V gene (reference sequence). V lost 7 bases and J 3 bases, leaving 18 bases between the germline ends. The CDR3 DNA reads TGCGCCAGCAATAGCAGGGGTCGGGTAAAAGAGACCCAGTACTTC. It encodes CASNSRGRVKETQYF.

The chain couples TRBV5-5 to TRBJ2-2; D gene ambiguous. V was trimmed by 0 bases and J by 5 bases, leaving 5 bases between them. The CDR3 runs 13 residues. The germline CDR1 and CDR2 sequences are SGHKS and YYEKEE (reference sequence). The CDR3, as DNA: TGTGCCAGCAGCTTGGACGGTACCGGGGAGCTGTTTTTT. It yields the protein CASSLDGTGELFF.

The chain couples TRBV5-1 to TRBJ1-3; tentatively, D is TRBD1 (5 bases). This CDR3 comprises 16 residues. The V and J ends lost 3 bases and 0 bases respectively, with 13 bases between them. Germline CDR1 is SGHRS and CDR2 is YFSETQ. CDR3 sequence reads: CASSSLGRDSGNTIYF. DNA for the CDR3: TGCGCCAGCAGCTCCCTGGGCAGGGACTCTGGAAACACCATATATTTT.

V is TRBV7-9 and J is TRBJ2-7; no firm D call. The CDR3 loop spans 14 amino acids. V shed 3 bases and J shed 0 bases, with 9 bases lying between them. The V gene's germline CDR1 is SEHNR and CDR2 FQNEAQ (reference sequence). Here the CDR3 DNA reads TGTGCCAGCAGCTTTTCAGAAAACTCCTACGAGCAGTACTTC. This codes for CASSFSENSYEQYF. Filled out from reference TRBV7-9 and TRBJ2-7, the complete variable domain reads DTGVSQNPRHKITKRGQNVTFRCDPISEHNRLYWYRQTLGQGPEFLTYFQNEAQLEKSRLLSDRFSAERPKGSFSTLEIQRTEQGDSAMYLCASSFSENSYEQYFGPGTRLTVT.

The chain carries TRBV21-1 and TRBJ1-2; the table's TRBD1 call for D was not verified on the DNA. TRBV21-1 is annotated as a pseudogene. The CDR3 runs 12 residues. The CDR3 nucleotides read TGTGCCGGGCGTCCACCCCACCATGGCTACACCTTC. Translated: CAGRPPHHGYTF.

The CDR3 loop is CASSETGTRRYF. The CDR3 region has the DNA TGTGCCAGCAGCGAAACCGGGACTCGACGGTACTTC. The chain carries TRBV7-2 and TRBJ2-7; tentative D call: TRBD2 (6 bases). Germline V gene sequence: CDR1 SGHTA, CDR2 FQGNSA. Trimming removed 5 bases at V and 12 bases at J, with 17 bases between. The CDR3 runs 12 residues. The variable domain in full, completed from reference TRBV7-2 and TRBJ2-7, reads GAGVSQSPSNKVTEKGKDVELRCDPISGHTALYWYRQSLGQGLEFLIYFQGNSAPDKSGLPSDRFSAERTGGSVSTLTIQRTQQEDSAVYLCASSETGTRRYFGPGTRLTVT.

The CDR3 is CASTGRDSYNEQFF. In DNA form, the CDR3 reads TGTGCCAGCACGGGCAGGGACAGCTACAATGAGCAGTTCTTC. V and J are TRBV27 and TRBJ2-1, with 7 positions matching TRBD1. The CDR3 runs to 14 residues. The germline V gene encodes CDR1 MNHEY and CDR2 SMNVEV (reference sequence). V shed 7 bases and J 3 bases; nucleotides not matched to a gene: 6.

The V and J genes are TRBV5-4 and TRBJ1-2; a possible D gene is TRBD1 (6 bases). The V gene's germline CDR1 is SGHNT and CDR2 YYREEE (reference sequence). Trimming shortened V by 6 bases and J by 3 bases, and 9 bases separated the two germline ends. The length of the CDR3 is 12 residues. CDR3 nucleotide sequence: TGTGCCAGCACCTCAGGGGACTATGGCTACACCTTC. It encodes CASTSGDYGYTF.

The chain uses TRBV3-1 (or the pseudogene TRBV3-2) and TRBJ1-3; D uncertain. This CDR3 comprises 13 residues. Germline V lookup: CDR1 LGHDT, CDR2 YNNKEL (reference sequence). Trimming removed 2 bases from V and 4 bases from J, with 6 bases in between. The CDR3 protein is CASSQYQGNTIYF. CDR3 sequence (DNA): TGTGCCAGCAGCCAATATCAGGGAAACACCATATATTTT.

This clone was seen a handful of times. V is TRBV19 and J is TRBJ1-1, with 9 bases aligning to TRBD1. This CDR3 has 17 residues. The germline gives CDR1 LNHDA, CDR2 SQIVND (reference sequence). V lost 5 bases, J lost 10 bases, and 20 bases stayed unmatched. CDR3: CASSPGTGQEYRGGAFF. In DNA, the CDR3 is TGTGCCAGTAGTCCCGGGACAGGGCAAGAATATAGAGGGGGAGCTTTCTTT.

This chain uses TRBV13 with TRBJ1-3; tentative D call: TRBD1 (6 bases). The CDR3 sequence is 14 residues long. With 5 bases removed from V and 4 bases from J, the gap between germline ends came to 12 bases. The germline gives CDR1 PRHDT, CDR2 FYEKMQ (reference sequence). The CDR3 loop reads CASSHTGYGNTIYF. Written as DNA, the CDR3 is TGTGCCAGCAGCCATACAGGGTACGGAAACACCATATATTTT.

The genes are TRBV11-2 and TRBJ1-3, with D perhaps TRBD1 (6 bases). Germline CDR1 and CDR2: SGHAT and FQNNGV. V was cut by 1 base and J by 4 bases, with 11 bases left in between. CDR3 size: 15 residues. CDR3 nucleotides: TGTGCCAGCAGCTTAGGACAGGTATACGGAAACACCATATATTTT. It translates to CASSLGQVYGNTIYF. The variable domain in full, completed from reference TRBV11-2 and TRBJ1-3, reads EAGVAQSPRYKIIEKRQSVAFWCNPISGHATLYWYQQILGQGPKLLIQFQNNGVVDDSQLPKDRFSAERLKGVDSTLKIQPAKLEDSAVYLCASSLGQVYGNTIYFGEGSWLTVV.

This clone has a single count. The chain has TRBV5-1 and TRBJ2-3, with D perhaps matching TRBD1 (6 bases). The V gene's germline CDR1 is SGHRS and CDR2 YFSETQ. The CDR3 runs 14 residues. Trimming cost V 3 bases and J 1 base, with 9 bases left between them. DNA of the CDR3: TGCGCCAGCAGCTCACAGGGACGCACAGATACGCAGTATTTT. Amino acid sequence: CASSSQGRTDTQYF.

The gene calls are TRBV2 and TRBJ2-1; TRBD2 matches 11 bases. This CDR3 has 15 amino acids. V lost 3 bases and J lost 5; bases outside the gene matches: 3. CDR1 and CDR2 from the germline V gene are SNHLY and FYNNEI. CDR3 amino acids: CASSDGTSGNNEQFF. CDR3 nucleotides: TGTGCCAGCAGTGATGGGACTAGCGGAAACAATGAGCAGTTCTTC. The full variable domain, rest sourced from reference TRBV2 and TRBJ2-1, is EPEVTQTPSHQVTQMGQEVILRCVPISNHLYFYWYRQILGQKVEFLVSFYNNEISEKSEIFDDQFSVERPDGSNFTLKIRSTKLEDSAMYFCASSDGTSGNNEQFFGPGTRLTVL.

This chain links TRBV6-5 with TRBJ1-5; maybe TRBD1 (6 bases). Between the trimmed V and J ends, which lost 6 bases and 0 bases, there was a span of 12 bases. The CDR3 is 15 residues long. Germline CDR1 MNHEY, CDR2 SVGAGI. Here the CDR3 reads CASRSQGYSNQPQHF. CDR3 nucleotides: TGTGCCAGCAGATCCCAGGGGTATAGCAATCAGCCCCAGCATTTT.

The genes are TRBV21-1 and TRBJ2-1; TRBD2 is the table's D call, not checked against the DNA. TRBV21-1 corresponds to a pseudogene. The CDR3 covers 16 residues. The CDR3 DNA reads TGTGCCAGCAGCAAAGTGGCTAGCGGGGAGTCCAATGAGCAGTTCTTC. As protein: CASSKVASGESNEQFF.

This clone has a single count. The rearrangement uses TRBV24-1 and TRBJ1-5, with a tentative D call TRBD1 (5 bases). Trimming cost V 4 bases and J 7 bases, with 13 bases left between them. CDR3 size: 14 residues. Germline V lookup: CDR1 KGHDR, CDR2 SFDVKD. The DNA for the CDR3 is TGTGCCACCAGTGACGAAGGACATCCACAGCCCCAGCATTTT. Translation: CATSDEGHPQPQHF.

Details on this clone: The same CDR3 arises from other DNA sequences in this sample as well. V is TRBV7-9 and J is TRBJ2-7; 8 bases map to TRBD1. CDR1 and CDR2 from the germline V gene are SEHNR and FQNEAQ (reference sequence). This CDR3 comprises 13 residues. V lost 5 bases, J lost 7 bases, and 7 bases stayed unmatched. The CDR3 coding sequence is TGTGCCAGCAGCCCAAACACAGGGGGAGAGCAGTACTTC. Translated: CASSPNTGGEQYF.